Each of the 6 T cell receptor beta chains below was sequenced from the same sample in a study of OX40 agonist ivuxolimab in advanced cancers. The protocol was immunoSEQ multiplex PCR, while the TCRdb copy is restricted to in-frame clones and leaves out a portion. The sample records about 53,000 clones, just under 80% being singletons. Source: CD4+ or CD8+ T cells sorted from blood, taken in a trial of the OX40 agonist ivuxolimab. These receptors came from an adult with an advanced solid tumor such as melanoma, head and neck, liver or kidney cancer.

This clone occurred a few times. V and J are TRBV29-1 and TRBJ1-2; D is perhaps TRBD1 (6 bases). This CDR3 has 12 residues. CDR1 and CDR2 from the germline V gene are SQVTM and ANQGSEA. The germline V and J ends were trimmed by 7 bases and 5 bases, with 14 bases remaining between them. The CDR3 region has the DNA TGCAGCGCTGGGGGGGCGGAGTATGGCTACACCTTC. It specifies CSAGGAEYGYTF.

This clone was seen a few times. Written as DNA, the CDR3 is TGTGCCAGCAGTTTATTAGGGGATGGAAACACCATATATTTT. It encodes CASSLLGDGNTIYF. This rearrangement joins TRBV27 to TRBJ1-3; TRBD1 is a possible D gene (5 bases). The CDR3 totals 14 residues. Trimming took off 1 base at V and 3 bases at J, with 7 bases between the two ends. Germline lookup yields CDR1 MNHEY and CDR2 SMNVEV (reference sequence).

This chain uses TRBV9 with TRBJ2-1; D may be TRBD1 (6 bases). Trimming pared 3 bases from V and 3 bases from J, leaving 13 bases between. The germline gives CDR1 SGDLS, CDR2 YYNGEE. CDR3 length equals 15 residues. The CDR3 loop is CASSGQVTNYNEQFF. The CDR3 DNA is TGTGCCAGCAGCGGACAGGTCACTAACTACAATGAGCAGTTCTTC.

The chain links TRBV19 to TRBJ2-2; TRBD2 agrees at 11 bases. Germline values: CDR1 LNHDA, CDR2 SQIVND (reference sequence). The CDR3 contains 16 residues. Germline trimming cut 7 bases from V and 3 bases from J; bases unmatched to any gene: 7. CDR3 in DNA: TGTGCCAGTACTAGCGGGAGGATTGGGCACACCGGGGAGCTGTTTTTT. Translation: CASTSGRIGHTGELFF.

V gene TRBV30 combines with J gene TRBJ2-1; the D gene is possibly TRBD2 (7 bases). The CDR3 runs to 14 residues. The V gene's germline CDR1 is GTSNPN and CDR2 SVGIG (reference sequence). V shed 1 base and J shed 10 bases, with 17 bases lying between them. The CDR3 loop reads CAWSEGGIREEQFF. The DNA for the CDR3 is TGTGCCTGGAGTGAGGGGGGGATCCGGGAGGAGCAGTTCTTC. Full variable domain (outside the CDR3, taken from reference TRBV30 and TRBJ2-1): SQTIHQWPATLVQPVGSPLSLECTVEGTSNPNLYWYRQAAGRGLQLLFYSVGIGQISSEVPQNLSASRPQDRQFILSSKKLLLSDSGFYLCAWSEGGIREEQFFGPGTRLTVL.

The chain recombines TRBV5-1 with TRBJ1-3; 7 bases match TRBD1. With V trimmed by 0 bases and J by 2 bases, 5 bases remained unmatched. The CDR3 runs 16 residues. Germline CDR1 and CDR2: SGHRS and YFSETQ. As DNA, the CDR3 is TGCGCCAGCAGCTTGGGACAGGGTCAGGCTGGAAACACCATATATTTT. Translation gives CASSLGQGQAGNTIYF.